These 18 T cell receptor beta chains share one sample of origin, sequenced in a study of blood T cells in healthy people across ages. A second PCR, run for about 6 to 11 cycles, used a sample-barcoded 5' primer plus a J-beta primer mix. TCRdb recomputed calls from the 5' RACE reads with MiXCR, one row per CDR3 protein. The sample holds roughly 800,000 distinct CDR3 sequences, 58% seen once. The sample consisted of blood. The receptor source for this set is a man in his thirties or forties in good health.

The V gene is TRBV12-3 or TRBV12-4, the J gene TRBJ2-4; 7 bases agree with TRBD2. The DNA end lines up better with TRBJ2-7; the J call may be wrong. This CDR3 is 15 amino acids long. The CDR3 region has the DNA TGTGCCAGCAGCCCTGGGACCGCGGGGGTCGACGAGCAGTACTTC. This sequence encodes CASSPGTAGVDEQYF.

CDR3 residues: CAASRGQLSGANVLTF. The CDR3 DNA sequence: TGTGCCGCCTCTCGGGGACAGCTCTCTGGGGCCAACGTCCTGACTTTC. This chain connects TRBV10-3 to TRBJ2-6, with TRBD1 matching 7 bases. CDR1 is ENHRY, CDR2 SYGVKD, per germline. The CDR3 is 16 residues long. The trim removed 11 bases at V and 0 bases at J, leaving 10 bases unmatched.

This clonotype was recorded a few times. This chain links TRBV4-2 with TRBJ2-3; TRBD2 matches at 14 bases. The germline V gene has CDR1 LGHNA and CDR2 YNFKEQ. The CDR3 runs to 15 residues. V shed 4 bases and J 5 bases; nucleotides not matched to a gene: 2. CDR3 in amino acids: CASSPGLAGVDTQYF. Here the CDR3 DNA reads TGTGCCAGCAGCCCGGGACTAGCGGGAGTAGATACGCAGTATTTT.

In this sample, this clonotype turned up a few times. This chain connects TRBV28 to TRBJ2-7; D may be TRBD1 (6 bases). This CDR3 contains 15 residues. V was clipped by 6 bases and J by 2 bases, with 17 bases between them. Germline V lookup: CDR1 MDHEN, CDR2 SYDVKM. The CDR3 nucleotides read TGTGCCAGCAGCCCCGGTCAGGGGCCCCCCTACGAGCAGTACTTC. Encoded protein: CASSPGQGPPYEQYF.

This clonotype was observed at least ten times. The V and J genes are TRBV6-6 and TRBJ2-1; D not certain. This CDR3 has 14 residues. Germline lookup yields CDR1 MNHNY and CDR2 SVGAGI (reference sequence). Trimming pared 6 bases from V and 6 bases from J, leaving 15 bases between. CDR3 sequence (DNA): TGTGCCAGCAGGCCCTCCCAGGTACGCAATGAGCAGTTCTTC. This gives the protein CASRPSQVRNEQFF.

The gene calls are TRBV9 and TRBJ1-2; no reliable D call. Germline V gene data show CDR1 as SGDLS and CDR2 as YYNGEE. The CDR3 extends over 12 amino acids. V lost 0 bases and J lost 3, with 3 bases in between. Written as DNA, the CDR3 is TGTGCCAGCAGCGTAGGGGACTATGGCTACACCTTC. This translates into CASSVGDYGYTF. The full variable domain, rest sourced from reference TRBV9 and TRBJ1-2, is DSGVTQTPKHLITATGQRVTLRCSPRSGDLSVYWYQQSLDQGLQFLIQYYNGEERAKGNILERFSAQQFPDLHSELNLSSLELGDSALYFCASSVGDYGYTFGSGTRLTVV.

The rearrangement links TRBV20-1 to TRBJ2-4; D might be TRBD2 (5 bases). V lost 4 bases to trimming and J lost 13 bases, with 20 bases between them. Germline CDR1 DFQATT, CDR2 SNEGSKA (reference sequence). The CDR3 is made up of 13 amino acids. DNA of the CDR3: TGCAGTGCTACTCCCACCGGGGTGGGTGAGCAGTACTTC. This codes for CSATPTGVGEQYF.

This clonotype was observed a few times. Here the CDR3 DNA reads TGCAGTGCTAGTAATAGCAATCAGCCCCAGCATTTT. This translates into CSASNSNQPQHF. This chain joins TRBV20-1 and TRBJ1-5; D gene uncertain. Germline CDR1 reads DFQATT; CDR2 reads SNEGSKA (reference sequence). This CDR3 has 12 residues. Trimming removed 3 bases at V and 0 bases at J, with 3 bases between.

The chain employs TRBV20-1 and TRBJ2-3; TRBD2 agrees at 7 bases. From germline, CDR1 is DFQATT and CDR2 SNEGSKA (reference sequence). The CDR3 runs to 13 residues. The J segment lost 0 bases and the V segment lost 3 bases, leaving 0 bases of the junction unmatched. Here the CDR3 reads CSASSGSTDTQYF. The CDR3 region has the DNA TGCAGTGCTAGTAGCGGGAGCACAGATACGCAGTATTTT.

CDR3 sequence reads: CASSRWQGEGYTF. The CDR3, as DNA: TGTGCCAGCAGTCGATGGCAGGGTGAAGGCTACACCTTC. V usage is TRBV7-9 and J usage is TRBJ1-2; a weak D match, TRBD1 (5 bases). V lost 6 bases and J lost 8, with 16 bases in between. From germline, CDR1 is SEHNR and CDR2 FQNEAQ (reference sequence). The CDR3 totals 13 residues.

The table lists this clonotype with a few counts. The genes are TRBV27 and TRBJ2-3, with D possibly matching TRBD2 (5 bases). This CDR3 has 14 residues. The germline V gene has CDR1 MNHEY and CDR2 SMNVEV (reference sequence). Trimming cost V 3 bases and J 4 bases, with 11 bases left between them. The CDR3 coding sequence is TGTGCCAGCAGTTTCCAGGTCGGGGCAGATACGCAGTATTTT. Translation gives CASSFQVGADTQYF.

The chain uses TRBV5-6 and TRBJ2-5; D might be TRBD2 (6 bases). CDR3 length: 15 amino acids. Germline CDR1 and CDR2: SGHDT and YYEEEE. V lost 2 bases and J 5 bases, leaving 16 bases between the germline ends. The CDR3 loop is CASSFPRLERETQYF. Written as DNA, the CDR3 is TGTGCCAGCAGCTTCCCCCGACTAGAGCGGGAGACCCAGTACTTC.

This clonotype occurred a few times. The chain is built from TRBV29-1 and TRBJ1-2; D is perhaps TRBD1 (5 bases). The V end was cut by 4 bases, the J end by 8 bases, with 20 bases between. There are 14 residues in the CDR3. Germline V CDR1 and CDR2: SQVTM, ANQGSEA. The CDR3 loop is CSVVDPRQGTGYTF. In DNA, the CDR3 is TGCAGCGTTGTAGACCCTCGCCAGGGTACGGGCTACACCTTC.

The chain joins TRBV20-1 to TRBJ1-5, with D unclear. Germline CDR1 is DFQATT and CDR2 is SNEGSKA (reference sequence). This CDR3 spans 14 amino acids. Trimming left V 1 base short and J 11 bases short, with 18 bases between. This chain's CDR3 is CSARGSGPLAAQHF. The CDR3 region has the DNA TGCAGTGCTAGAGGGAGTGGTCCTCTAGCAGCCCAGCATTTT.

The sample holds many counts of this clonotype. V usage is TRBV12-3 or TRBV12-4 and J usage is TRBJ2-5; 11 nucleotides align to TRBD2. With 5 bases clipped from V and 5 bases from J, the junction kept 4 bases outside the gene matches. The CDR3 runs to 14 residues. The CDR3 DNA follows: TGTGCCAGCAGTAAACTAGCGGGAGTTGAGACCCAGTACTTC. It is translated as CASSKLAGVETQYF.

The V call is TRBV10-3, the J call TRBJ1-2; TRBD1 agrees at 7 bases. CDR1 and CDR2 from the germline V gene are ENHRY and SYGVKD. The CDR3 spans 14 residues. With V trimmed by 6 bases and J by 2 bases, 6 bases remained unmatched. The CDR3 loop reads CAIRGQADNYGYTF. CDR3 coding DNA: TGTGCCATCAGAGGACAGGCCGACAACTATGGCTACACCTTC.

This clonotype was observed at least ten times. The chain links TRBV7-2 to TRBJ2-6, with 7 bases matching TRBD1. The CDR3 runs to 16 residues. V lost 5 bases, J lost 3 bases, and 7 bases stayed unmatched. CDR1 SGHTA and CDR2 FQGNSA come from the germline V gene. The CDR3 reads CASSPWTGGGANVLTF. The CDR3 DNA follows: TGTGCCAGCAGCCCTTGGACAGGTGGTGGGGCCAACGTCCTGACTTTC. The variable domain in full, completed from reference TRBV7-2 and TRBJ2-6, reads GAGVSQSPSNKVTEKGKDVELRCDPISGHTALYWYRQSLGQGLEFLIYFQGNSAPDKSGLPSDRFSAERTGGSVSTLTIQRTQQEDSAVYLCASSPWTGGGANVLTFGAGSRLTVL.

In this sample, this clonotype turned up a few times. The rearrangement joins TRBV12-3 or TRBV12-4 to TRBJ2-3; 7 bases are shared with TRBD2. J lost 6 bases, V lost 11 bases, and 11 bases had no gene match. CDR3 length: 13 residues. DNA for the CDR3: TGTGCCGTGGGAGGGACGAGCTACGATACGCAGTATTTT. Residues: CAVGGTSYDTQYF.